The 4 T cell receptor beta chains listed next were all sequenced from one sample in a study of OX40 agonist ivuxolimab in advanced cancers. The table came from immunoSEQ multiplex PCR; TCRdb's copy has only in-frame clones and leaves some out. Among roughly 70,000 clones, roughly 88% were seen once, and the ten largest hold roughly 2.4%. This specimen consisted of CD4+ or CD8+ T cells sorted from blood, obtained in a trial of the OX40 agonist ivuxolimab. The receptor source for this set is an adult with an advanced solid tumor such as melanoma, head and neck, liver or kidney cancer.

The V and J genes are TRBV2 and TRBJ1-4, with a possible D match to TRBD1 (5 bases). CDR3 size: 13 residues. The V gene lost 8 bases and the J gene lost 3 bases, with 10 bases spanning the gap. The germline CDR1 and CDR2 sequences are SNHLY and FYNNEI. CDR3 residues: CASSRGANEKLFF. In nucleotides, the CDR3 is TGTGCCAGCTCGAGAGGGGCTAATGAAAAACTGTTTTTT.

The chain has TRBV4-1 and TRBJ2-6; tentatively, D is TRBD1 (6 bases). Germline lookup yields CDR1 MGHRA and CDR2 YSYEKL. The CDR3 has 16 amino acids. With 4 bases removed from V and 0 bases from J, the gap between germline ends came to 10 bases. The CDR3 reads CASSPTGISGANVLTF. The DNA for the CDR3 is TGCGCCAGCAGCCCGACAGGCATCTCTGGGGCCAACGTCCTGACTTTC.

V usage is TRBV11-2 and J usage is TRBJ2-2, with 7 bases lining up with TRBD2. The junction had 6 bases not matched to a gene; V was cut back by 5 bases and J by 3 bases. CDR1 is SGHAT and CDR2 is FQNNGV in the germline V gene. This CDR3 contains 15 residues. The chain's CDR3 is CASSRGSRDTGELFF. CDR3 in DNA: TGTGCCAGCAGCCGCGGGAGTCGGGACACCGGGGAGCTGTTTTTT. Full variable domain (missing parts from reference TRBV11-2 and TRBJ2-2): EAGVAQSPRYKIIEKRQSVAFWCNPISGHATLYWYQQILGQGPKLLIQFQNNGVVDDSQLPKDRFSAERLKGVDSTLKIQPAKLEDSAVYLCASSRGSRDTGELFFGEGSRLTVL.

This clone has just a few counts. The chain carries TRBV5-1 and TRBJ2-3; 7 bases agree with TRBD2. Losses at the gene ends were 7 bases for V and 2 bases for J; bases not matched to a gene: 7. Germline CDR1 and CDR2: SGHRS and YFSETQ. This CDR3 spans 14 amino acids. The CDR3, as DNA: TGCGCCAGCGGCCGGGACTATCTCACAGATACGCAGTATTTT. It translates to CASGRDYLTDTQYF.